This T cell receptor beta chain is from a study of blood T cell repertoires in COVID-19. Clones were read by immunoSEQ multiplex PCR, and TCRdb kept only the in-frame ones, dropping some. The table has fewer than 350,000 clones, 89% seen once; the top ten hold 9.5%. Germline V CDR1 and CDR2: MDHEN, SYDVKM. This CDR3 has 14 amino acids. With 7 bases clipped from V and 9 bases from J, the junction kept 6 bases outside the gene matches. This sequence joins TRBV28 and TRBJ1-6, with 10 bases lining up with TRBD1. This sequence was found in a woman aged 35 to 49 who had recovered from COVID-19. Specimen: PBMCs or T cells enriched from blood (not recorded which). CDR3 in DNA: TGTGCCAGCACCCTGGACAGGGGGTTTTCACCCCTCCACTTT. Encoded protein: CASTLDRGFSPLHF.